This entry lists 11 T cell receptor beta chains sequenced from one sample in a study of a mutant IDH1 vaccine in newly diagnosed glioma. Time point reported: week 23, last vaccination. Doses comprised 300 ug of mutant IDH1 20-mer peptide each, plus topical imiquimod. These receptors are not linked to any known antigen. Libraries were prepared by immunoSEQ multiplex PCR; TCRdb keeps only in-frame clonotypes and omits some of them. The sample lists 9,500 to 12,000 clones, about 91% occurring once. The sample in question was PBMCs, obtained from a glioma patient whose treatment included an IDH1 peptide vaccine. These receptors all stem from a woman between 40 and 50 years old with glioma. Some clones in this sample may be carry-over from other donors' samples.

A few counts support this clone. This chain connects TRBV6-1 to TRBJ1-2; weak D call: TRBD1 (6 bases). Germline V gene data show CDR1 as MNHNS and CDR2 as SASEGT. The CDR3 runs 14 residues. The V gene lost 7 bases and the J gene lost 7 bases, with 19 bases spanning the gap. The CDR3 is CASTEERGAGGYTF. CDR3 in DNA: TGTGCCAGCACCGAGGAGCGGGGGGCCGGTGGCTACACCTTC.

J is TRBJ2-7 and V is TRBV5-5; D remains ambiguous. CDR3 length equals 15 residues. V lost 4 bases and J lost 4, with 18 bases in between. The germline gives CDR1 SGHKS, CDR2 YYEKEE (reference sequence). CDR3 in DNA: TGTGCCAGCAGCCCCGACCAAAGGTTGGCATACGAGCAGTACTTC. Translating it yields CASSPDQRLAYEQYF.

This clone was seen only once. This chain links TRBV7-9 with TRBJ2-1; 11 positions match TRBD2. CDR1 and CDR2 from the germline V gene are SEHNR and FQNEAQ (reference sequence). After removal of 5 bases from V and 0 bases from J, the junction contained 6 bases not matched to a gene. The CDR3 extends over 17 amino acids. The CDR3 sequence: CASSLRLAGGSYNEQFF. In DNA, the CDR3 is TGTGCCAGCAGCCTACGTCTAGCGGGAGGCTCCTACAATGAGCAGTTCTTC.

The CDR3 nucleotides read TGTGCCAGCAGCCATCGACAGGGAGGCTACGAGCAGTACTTC. This sequence encodes CASSHRQGGYEQYF. V and J are TRBV7-2 and TRBJ2-7, with D possibly TRBD1 on 7 matching bases. The CDR3 spans 14 residues. V shed 5 bases and J shed 3 bases, with 14 bases lying between them. The germline CDR1 and CDR2 sequences are SGHTA and FQGNSA.

The CDR3 loop reads CASNEGTGSDEQYF. Here the CDR3 DNA reads TGTGCCAGCAATGAAGGGACAGGGTCCGACGAGCAGTACTTC. This chain links TRBV7-9 with TRBJ2-7; 9 bases fit TRBD1. The junction had 9 bases not matched to a gene; V was cut back by 7 bases and J by 5 bases. Germline V gene data show CDR1 as SEHNR and CDR2 as FQNEAQ (reference sequence). This CDR3 is built from 14 residues.

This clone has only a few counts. The CDR3 nucleotides are TGTGCCAGTAGGAGGACAGGGGGAAACTATGGCTACACCTTC. Its translation is CASRRTGGNYGYTF. The V and J genes are TRBV19 and TRBJ1-2, with TRBD1 matching over 10 bases. J gave up 2 bases and V 6 bases, and 3 bases lay outside the gene matches. This CDR3 is built from 14 residues. Germline V lookup: CDR1 LNHDA, CDR2 SQIVND (reference sequence).

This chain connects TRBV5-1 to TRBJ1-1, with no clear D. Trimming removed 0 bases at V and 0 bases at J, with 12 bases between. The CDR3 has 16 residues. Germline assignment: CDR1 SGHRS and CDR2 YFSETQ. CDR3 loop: CASSLVGGALNTEAFF. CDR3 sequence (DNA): TGCGCCAGCAGCTTGGTCGGCGGAGCCCTGAACACTGAAGCTTTCTTT.

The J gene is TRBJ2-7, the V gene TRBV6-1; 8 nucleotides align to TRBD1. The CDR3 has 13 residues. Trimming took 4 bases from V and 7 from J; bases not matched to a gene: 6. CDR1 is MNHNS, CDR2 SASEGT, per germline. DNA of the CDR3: TGTGCCAGCAGTGTGGGGACAGGAAGAGAGCAGTACTTC. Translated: CASSVGTGREQYF.

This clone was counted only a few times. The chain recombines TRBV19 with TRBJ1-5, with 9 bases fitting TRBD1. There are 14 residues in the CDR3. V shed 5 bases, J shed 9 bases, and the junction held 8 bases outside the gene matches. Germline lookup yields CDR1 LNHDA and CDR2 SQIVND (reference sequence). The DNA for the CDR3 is TGTGCCAGTAGTCGAGTACAGGGGGCATCGCCCCAGCATTTT. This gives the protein CASSRVQGASPQHF.

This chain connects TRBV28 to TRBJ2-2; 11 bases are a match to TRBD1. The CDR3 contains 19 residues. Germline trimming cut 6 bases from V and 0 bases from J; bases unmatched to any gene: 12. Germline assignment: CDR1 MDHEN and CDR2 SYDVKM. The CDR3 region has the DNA TGTGCCAGCAGATTACCGGGACAGGGGGTGTACGCGAACACCGGGGAGCTGTTTTTT. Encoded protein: CASRLPGQGVYANTGELFF.

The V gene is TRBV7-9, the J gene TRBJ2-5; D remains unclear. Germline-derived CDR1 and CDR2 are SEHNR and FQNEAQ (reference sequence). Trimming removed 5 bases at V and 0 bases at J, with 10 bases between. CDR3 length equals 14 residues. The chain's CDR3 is CASSPPEDQETQYF. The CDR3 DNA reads TGTGCCAGCAGCCCCCCCGAGGACCAAGAGACCCAGTACTTC.